This TCR beta chain was obtained from a study of OX40 agonist ivuxolimab in advanced cancers. Patients who had autoimmune disease history or got systemic immunosuppression were left out. Notes on the study in general: Relative to CD4+, CD8+ T cells held more expanded clones on average.

Points on this clone: Its antigen is as yet unknown.

The repertoire was sequenced with immunoSEQ multiplex PCR; TCRdb's copy has only in-frame clones and lacks some. This table has about 75,000 clones, about 85% appearing once. The receptor was derived from an adult with an advanced solid tumor such as melanoma, head and neck, liver or kidney cancer. This specimen consisted of CD4+ or CD8+ T cells sorted from blood, obtained in a trial of the OX40 agonist ivuxolimab.

CDR3 region: CASSQGGSGQPEAFF. In DNA form, the CDR3 reads TGTGCCAGTTCTCAGGGAGGGTCAGGACAGCCTGAAGCTTTCTTT. The V and J genes are TRBV19 and TRBJ1-1, with D maybe TRBD1 (6 bases). The V end was cut by 8 bases, the J end by 6 bases, with 22 bases between. CDR1 and CDR2 from the germline V gene are LNHDA and SQIVND (reference sequence). The CDR3 totals 15 residues.